This T cell receptor (beta chain) was observed in a study of regulatory T cells in long-lasting Graves disease. Overall study: Graves' disease counted as persistent after over 5 years of antithyroid drugs with positive TSH receptor antibodies.

Whole-study findings and limits: Rather than thyroid tissue, only peripheral blood underwent study.

The time point denotes: persistent/refractory GD, antithyroid drugs over 5 years with positive TRAb. There was RNA extracted from PBMCs, and the TCR library was made from it. Comment on this clonotype: Its antigen remains unidentified. This may stem from a read error, because a much larger clone lies one nucleotide away.

CDR3-region Arm-PCR and iRepertoire HTBI primers produced the TCR beta libraries. MiXCR, applied by TCRdb to the multiplex PCR reads, yields one record per CDR3 protein. The profile covers around 450,000 distinct CDR3 sequences, with around a fifth appearing a single time and roughly 6.9% taken by the ten largest. Trimming took 8 bases from V and 6 from J, leaving 17 bases between them. This CDR3 comprises 13 residues. This receptor was taken from a female donor with Graves disease. The chain employs TRBV12-3 or TRBV12-4 and TRBJ2-7, with D possibly TRBD1 on 6 matching bases. Sequences were derived from peripheral blood mononuclear cells (PBMCs), sampled when the disease was refractory, from a patient treated with antithyroid drugs. The CDR3 spells CASARDKAPEQYF. DNA of the CDR3: TGTGCCAGCGCCCGGGACAAGGCCCCCGAGCAGTACTTC.